The 2 T cell receptor beta chains reported below all come from one sample, sequenced in a study of cytomegalovirus exposure and HLA in healthy donors. Amplification used 60 Vbeta primers and 13 Jbeta primers. Method: immunoSEQ multiplex PCR; TCRdb's copy keeps in-frame clones and lacks some. The sample lists about 190,000 clones; around 77% were seen once. What was sequenced was PBMCs. These TCRs come from a woman aged 18-30 years in good health and CMV-seronegative.

The chain has TRBV7-9 and TRBJ1-1, with D possibly matching TRBD1 (5 bases). The ends were cut back, 1 base at V and 5 bases at J, with 8 bases in the middle. The CDR3 contains 13 residues. From germline, CDR1 is SEHNR and CDR2 FQNEAQ (reference sequence). The CDR3 coding sequence is TGTGCCAGCAGCTTAGGGGGGACTACTGAAGCTTTCTTT. Translating it yields CASSLGGTTEAFF.

A few counts support this clone. This rearrangement joins TRBV5-6 to TRBJ1-3; D is uncertain. The CDR3 is made up of 14 amino acids. The germline V gene encodes CDR1 SGHDT and CDR2 YYEEEE. The V gene lost 4 bases and the J gene lost 2 bases, with 10 bases spanning the gap. The DNA of the CDR3 is TGTGCCAGCAGCCAGCCGCGGCCTGGAAACACCATATATTTT. Its translation: CASSQPRPGNTIYF.